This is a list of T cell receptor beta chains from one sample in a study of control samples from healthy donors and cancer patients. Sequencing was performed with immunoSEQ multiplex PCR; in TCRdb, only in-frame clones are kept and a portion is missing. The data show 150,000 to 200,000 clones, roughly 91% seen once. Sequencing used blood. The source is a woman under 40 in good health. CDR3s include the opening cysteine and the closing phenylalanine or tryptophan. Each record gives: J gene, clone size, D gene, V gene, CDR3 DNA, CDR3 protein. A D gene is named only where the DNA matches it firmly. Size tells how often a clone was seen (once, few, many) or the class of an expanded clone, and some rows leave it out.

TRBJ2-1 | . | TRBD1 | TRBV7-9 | TGTGCCAGCAGCCCCCCGGGACAGGGGTCCAATGAGCAGTTCTTC | CASSPPGQGSNEQFF
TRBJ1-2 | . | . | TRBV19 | TGTGCCAGTAGCCCTTTCTACGAGGGTAGCTATGGCTACACCTTC | CASSPFYEGSYGYTF
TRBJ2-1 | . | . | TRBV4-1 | TGCGCCAGCGGGAGCTCCTACAATGAGCAGTTCTTC | CASGSSYNEQFF
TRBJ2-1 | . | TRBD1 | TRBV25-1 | TGTGCCAGCAGTGAGGTCGACAGGGAGAGCAATGAGCAGTTCTTC | CASSEVDRESNEQFF
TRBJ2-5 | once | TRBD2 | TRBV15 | TGTGCCACCAGCAGACTGCGGACTAGCGGGCAAGAGACCCAGTACTTC | CATSRLRTSGQETQYF
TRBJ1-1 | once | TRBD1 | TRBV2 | TGTGCCAGCTACCGGGACAGGGGGCCCACTGAAGCTTTCTTT | CASYRDRGPTEAFF
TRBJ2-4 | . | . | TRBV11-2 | TGTGCCAGCAGCTCAGCGACCGGGGGGCGAGCCAAAAACATTCAGTACTTC | CASSSATGGRAKNIQYF
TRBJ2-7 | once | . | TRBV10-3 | TGTGCCATCAGTGCGGGCGGGACAGCCACCTACGAGCAGTACTTC | CAISAGGTATYEQYF
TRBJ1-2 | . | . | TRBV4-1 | TGCGCCAGCAGCCAAGACGAGTTCAGGGCTTCTTATGGCTACACCTTC | CASSQDEFRASYGYTF
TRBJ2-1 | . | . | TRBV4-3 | TGCGCCAGCAGCCAAGATGGAAATCGGTACAATGAGCAGTTCTTC | CASSQDGNRYNEQFF
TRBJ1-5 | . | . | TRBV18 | TGTGCCAGCTCACCAGGGGGCAACCAGCCCCAGCATTTT | CASSPGGNQPQHF
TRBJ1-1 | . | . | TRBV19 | TGTGCCAGTAGAAGGCAGGTGAACACTGAAGCTTTCTTT | CASRRQVNTEAFF
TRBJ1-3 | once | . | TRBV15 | TGTGCCACCAGCAGCCCGGGGCGAAACACCATATATTTT | CATSSPGRNTIYF
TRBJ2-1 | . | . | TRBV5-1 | TGCGCCAGCAGCTTGGCCCAGGGTAACCTCTACAATGAGCAGTTCTTC | CASSLAQGNLYNEQFF
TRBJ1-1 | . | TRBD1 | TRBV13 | TGTGCCAGCAGCTCCCGGACAGGGGGCGGCACTGAAGCTTTCTTT | CASSSRTGGGTEAFF
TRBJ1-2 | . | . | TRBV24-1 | TGTGCCACCAGTGATCCGACCGGCTACACCTTC | CATSDPTGYTF
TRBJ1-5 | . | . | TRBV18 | TGTGCCAGCTCACCGGGAGGGCGAGAGCCCCAGCATTTT | CASSPGGREPQHF
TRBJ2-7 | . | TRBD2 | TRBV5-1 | TGCGCCAGCAGCTTTGGACTAGCGGGGGGGCCGGAGCAGTACTTC | CASSFGLAGGPEQYF
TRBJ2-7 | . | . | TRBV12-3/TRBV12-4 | TGTGCCAGCAGTGCACAGGGATACGAGCAGTACTTC | CASSAQGYEQYF
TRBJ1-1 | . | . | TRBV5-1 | TGCGCCAGCAGCTTGAGTCCGTCGAACACTGAAGCTTTCTTT | CASSLSPSNTEAFF
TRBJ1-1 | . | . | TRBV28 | TGTGCCAGCAGTTTAAGGCGTGAAGCTTTCTTT | CASSLRREAFF
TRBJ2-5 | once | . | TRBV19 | TGTGCCAGTAGGGCCCGGGGGGCCGGGGAGACCCAGTACTTC | CASRARGAGETQYF
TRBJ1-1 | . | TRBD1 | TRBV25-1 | TGTGCCAGCAGTGAATGGACAGGGGGCGCAGGGAACACTGAAGCTTTCTTT | CASSEWTGGAGNTEAFF
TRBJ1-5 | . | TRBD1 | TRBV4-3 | TGCGCCAGCAGCCATGACAGGGGCAATCAGCCCCAGCATTTT | CASSHDRGNQPQHF
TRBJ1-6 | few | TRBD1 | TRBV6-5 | TGTGCCAGCGGCGGGCAGGGGGGTTCACCCCTCCACTTT | CASGGQGGSPLHF
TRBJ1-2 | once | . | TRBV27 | TGTGCCAGCAGTTTAGCGGTGGGTAACTATGGCTACACCTTC | CASSLAVGNYGYTF
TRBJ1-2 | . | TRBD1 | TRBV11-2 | TGTGCCAGCAGCTTAGTAGGGACAGGGGGCGCCTATGGCTACACCTTC | CASSLVGTGGAYGYTF
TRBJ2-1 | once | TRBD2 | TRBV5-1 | TGCGCCGGCAGCTTGGTGGCGGGAGTAAGGAATGAGCAGTTCTTC | CAGSLVAGVRNEQFF
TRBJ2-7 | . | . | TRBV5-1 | TGCGCCAGCAGCTTGGACAGGGTCTACGAGCAGTACTTC | CASSLDRVYEQYF
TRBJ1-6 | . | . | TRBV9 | TGTGCCAGCAGCGTAGCTGGGACGCATAATTCACCCCTCCACTTT | CASSVAGTHNSPLHF
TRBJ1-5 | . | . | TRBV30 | TGTGCCTGGAGTGTGGGGGGTTTGGGCAATCAGCCCCAGCATTTT | CAWSVGGLGNQPQHF
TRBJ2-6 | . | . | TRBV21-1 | TGTGCCAGCAGCAACGAAAGGACAGCCTCTGGGGCCAACGTCCTGACTTTC | CASSNERTASGANVLTF
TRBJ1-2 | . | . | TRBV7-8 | TGTGCCAGCAGCTCCGGGGACTATGGCTACACCTTC | CASSSGDYGYTF
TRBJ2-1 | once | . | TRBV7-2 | TGTGCCAGCAGCCGGGACAGAGGGACTAGCAATGAGCAGTTCTTC | CASSRDRGTSNEQFF
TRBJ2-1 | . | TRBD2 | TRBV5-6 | TGTGCCAGCATCCCGGGACTAGCCCTCAATGAGCAGTTCTTC | CASIPGLALNEQFF
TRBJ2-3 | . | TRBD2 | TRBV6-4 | TGTGCCAGCAGTGACTCGGGGAGGGAATTCACAGATACGCAGTATTTT | CASSDSGREFTDTQYF
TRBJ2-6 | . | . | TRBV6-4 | TGTGCCAGCAGTGACGGAAGCTCTGGGGCCAACGTCCTGACTTTC | CASSDGSSGANVLTF
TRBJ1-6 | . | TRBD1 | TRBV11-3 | TGTGCCAGCACCATCGGACAGGGGCGATATAATTCACCCCTCCACTTT | CASTIGQGRYNSPLHF
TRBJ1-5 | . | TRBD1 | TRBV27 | TGTGCCAGCAGTTTAGGACAGGGGGGGAGTCAGCCCCAGCATTTT | CASSLGQGGSQPQHF
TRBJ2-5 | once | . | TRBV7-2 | TGTGCCAGCAGCTTAGGGGTCCACCAAGAGACCCAGTACTTC | CASSLGVHQETQYF
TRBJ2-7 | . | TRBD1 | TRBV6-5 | TGTGCCAGCAGCCGGGACAGGTTCTCCTACGAGCAGTACTTC | CASSRDRFSYEQYF
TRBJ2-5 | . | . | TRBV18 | TGTGCCAGCTCAGAGAGAAGGGATCAAGAGACCCAGTACTTC | CASSERRDQETQYF
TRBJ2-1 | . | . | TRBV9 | TGTGCCAGCAGCCCCCGGAGTGCCTCCTACAATGAGCAGTTCTTC | CASSPRSASYNEQFF
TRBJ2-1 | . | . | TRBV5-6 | TGTGCCAGCAGCTTGGCGCGGGTGGGGGGTGAGCAGTTCTTC | CASSLARVGGEQFF
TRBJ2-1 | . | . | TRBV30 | TGTGCCTGGAAGTTGTGGGATGAGCAGTTCTTC | CAWKLWDEQFF
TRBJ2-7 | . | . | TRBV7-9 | TGTGCCAGCAGCTGGCCTCCTAGCGTCAAGACCTCCTACGAGCAGTACTTC | CASSWPPSVKTSYEQYF
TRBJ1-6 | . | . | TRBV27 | TGTGCCAGCAGTTTAGGACAGCTCAATTCACCCCTCCACTTT | CASSLGQLNSPLHF
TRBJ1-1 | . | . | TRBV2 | TGTGCCAGCAGTGGGGTGGGGGGACCGGCTGAAGCTTTCTTT | CASSGVGGPAEAFF
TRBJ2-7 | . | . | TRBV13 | TGTGCCAGCAGCTCGGACACATCCTACGAGCAGTACTTC | CASSSDTSYEQYF
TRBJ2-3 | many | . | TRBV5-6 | TGTGCCAGCAGCTTGGAACTCATCACAGATACGCAGTATTTT | CASSLELITDTQYF
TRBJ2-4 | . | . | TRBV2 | TGTGCCACCCGGGACGCCTTAGCCAAAAACATTCAGTACTTC | CATRDALAKNIQYF
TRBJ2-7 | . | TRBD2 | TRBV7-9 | TGTGCCAGCAGCTTAGTCACGGGGGGCTACGAGCAGTACTTC | CASSLVTGGYEQYF
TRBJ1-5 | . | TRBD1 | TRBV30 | TGTGCCTGGAGTGGACAGGGATATAGCAATCAGCCCCAGCATTTT | CAWSGQGYSNQPQHF
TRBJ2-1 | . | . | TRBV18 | TGTGCCAGCTCACCACGGACACCCAATGAGCAGTTCTTC | CASSPRTPNEQFF